This T cell receptor beta chain was recorded in a study of technical replicates of blood from a few donors. Unmatched junction bases numbered 5, after V lost 2 bases and J lost 4 bases. Per germline, CDR1 MNHEY and CDR2 SMNVEV (reference sequence). The CDR3 extends over 15 amino acids. The data were produced by immunoSEQ multiplex PCR, yet TCRdb's version contains in-frame clones alone and is incomplete. Of more than 75,000 clones in the sample, roughly 95% were seen once. Sequencing was carried out using T cells isolated from PBMCs. The receptor comes from a human donor in good health. V is TRBV27 and J is TRBJ2-3; 8 bases are shared with TRBD1. CDR3 in amino acids: CASSLRPGGPDTQYF. CDR3 nucleotides: TGTGCCAGCAGTTTACGGCCAGGGGGCCCAGATACGCAGTATTTT.